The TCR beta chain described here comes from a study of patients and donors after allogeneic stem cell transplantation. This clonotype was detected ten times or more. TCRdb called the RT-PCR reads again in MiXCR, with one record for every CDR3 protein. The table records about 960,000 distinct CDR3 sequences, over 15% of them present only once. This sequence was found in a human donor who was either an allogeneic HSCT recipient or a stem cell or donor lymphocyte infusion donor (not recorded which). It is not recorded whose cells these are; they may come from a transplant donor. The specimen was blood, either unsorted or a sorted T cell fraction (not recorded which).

CDR3 sequence reads: CASSRLAGGRNEQFF. As DNA, the CDR3 is TGTGCCAGCAGTCGACTAGCGGGGGGGCGAAATGAGCAGTTCTTC. The chain carries TRBV12-3 or TRBV12-4 and TRBJ2-1, with 14 bases matching TRBD2. CDR3 length: 15 amino acids. V shed 5 bases, J shed 7 bases, and the junction held 4 bases outside the gene matches.